Listed below are T cell receptor beta chains from one sample, sequenced in a study of blood T cell repertoires in COVID-19. The method was immunoSEQ multiplex PCR; TCRdb's version includes in-frame clones alone and lacks a portion of them. The table includes over 120,000 clones, around 83% detected once. Sequencing was done on a sample of peripheral blood. The source of these receptors is a man aged 55 to 70 with active or convalescent COVID-19. Both conserved end residues are trimmed from each CDR3.

j_call: TRBJ2-7; v_call: TRBV7-2; cdr3_aa: ASSLGRGGEQY
j_call: TRBJ1-4; v_call: TRBV18; cdr3_aa: ASSGRTNEKLF
j_call: TRBJ2-1; v_call: TRBV19; cdr3_aa: ASSQRESSYNEQF
j_call: TRBJ1-2; v_call: TRBV7-2; cdr3_aa: ASSLGQPGGYGYT
j_call: TRBJ1-1; v_call: TRBV29-1; cdr3_aa: SVGTGSNTEAF
j_call: TRBJ1-5; v_call: TRBV14; cdr3_aa: ASSQGGLGNQPQH
j_call: TRBJ1-1; v_call: TRBV7-2; cdr3_aa: ASSLDPQGAHAF
j_call: TRBJ2-2; v_call: TRBV3-1/TRBV3-2; cdr3_aa: ASSPGTIKTGELF
j_call: TRBJ2-5; v_call: TRBV5-1; cdr3_aa: ASSLEGGAGETQY
j_call: TRBJ2-3; v_call: TRBV9; cdr3_aa: ASSAGLAGESDTQY
j_call: TRBJ1-2; v_call: TRBV2; cdr3_aa: ASRTLNYGYT
j_call: TRBJ2-3; v_call: TRBV11-3; cdr3_aa: ASSSRTSGGDTQY
j_call: TRBJ1-1; v_call: TRBV29-1; cdr3_aa: SVATVSNTEAF
j_call: TRBJ1-4; v_call: TRBV3-1/TRBV3-2; cdr3_aa: ASSQVVGATNEKLF
j_call: TRBJ1-1; v_call: TRBV2; cdr3_aa: ASRSIPTNTEAF
j_call: TRBJ2-3; v_call: TRBV5-1; cdr3_aa: ASSPTSGSTDTQY
j_call: TRBJ1-6; v_call: TRBV12-3/TRBV12-4; cdr3_aa: ASSNRGDSPLH
j_call: TRBJ1-5; v_call: TRBV27; cdr3_aa: ASSLGGLGNQPQH
j_call: TRBJ2-3; v_call: TRBV5-1; cdr3_aa: ASSSDTDSTDTQY
j_call: TRBJ1-6; v_call: TRBV4-1; cdr3_aa: ASSPVTGEYSPLH
j_call: TRBJ2-7; v_call: TRBV5-1; cdr3_aa: ASSGGTSGTYEQY
j_call: TRBJ1-1; v_call: TRBV28; cdr3_aa: ASSKGVNTEAF
j_call: TRBJ1-2; v_call: TRBV28; cdr3_aa: ASSIPDSSSYGYT
j_call: TRBJ2-7; v_call: TRBV7-2; cdr3_aa: ASSFGTFAYEQY
j_call: TRBJ2-1; v_call: TRBV7-2; cdr3_aa: ASSLRLGAYNEQF
j_call: TRBJ1-1; v_call: TRBV19; cdr3_aa: AAWQGAEAF
j_call: TRBJ2-1; v_call: TRBV18; cdr3_aa: ASSPGPQGYSNEQF
j_call: TRBJ1-4; v_call: TRBV10-2; cdr3_aa: ASLRDRGEKLF
j_call: TRBJ1-2; v_call: TRBV21-1; cdr3_aa: ASSKPGVANYGYT
j_call: TRBJ2-1; v_call: TRBV18; cdr3_aa: ASSTEAGRTNYNEQF
j_call: TRBJ1-1; v_call: TRBV15; cdr3_aa: ATSSDRQRTEAF
j_call: TRBJ2-2; v_call: TRBV27; cdr3_aa: ASSWRNGELF
j_call: TRBJ2-5; v_call: TRBV30; cdr3_aa: AWSVGTEETQY
j_call: TRBJ2-3; v_call: TRBV4-1; cdr3_aa: ASSQDATGPTDTQY
j_call: TRBJ2-5; v_call: TRBV5-1; cdr3_aa: ASSLSPRETQY
j_call: TRBJ1-1; v_call: TRBV18; cdr3_aa: ASSPVGKGAEAF
j_call: TRBJ1-2; v_call: TRBV3-1/TRBV3-2; cdr3_aa: ASSPDPGIRGYGYT
j_call: TRBJ1-1; v_call: TRBV6-2/TRBV6-3; cdr3_aa: ASSWDRANMNTEAF
j_call: TRBJ2-7; v_call: TRBV12-5; cdr3_aa: ASDEGYLGHYEQY
j_call: TRBJ2-3; v_call: TRBV11-3; cdr3_aa: ASSLVPSATQY
j_call: TRBJ1-6; v_call: TRBV9; cdr3_aa: ASSVGSGKDNSPLH
j_call: TRBJ1-2; v_call: TRBV6-6; cdr3_aa: ASSSDREVT
j_call: TRBJ1-6; v_call: TRBV2; cdr3_aa: ASRVPSGYNSPLH
j_call: TRBJ1-5; v_call: TRBV21-1; cdr3_aa: ASSKARQGGQPQH
j_call: TRBJ1-1; v_call: TRBV24-1; cdr3_aa: ATSDAHLTGAF
j_call: TRBJ1-3; v_call: TRBV10-3; cdr3_aa: AISEPGSGNTIY
j_call: TRBJ2-3; v_call: TRBV27; cdr3_aa: ASSDSGGRTDTQY